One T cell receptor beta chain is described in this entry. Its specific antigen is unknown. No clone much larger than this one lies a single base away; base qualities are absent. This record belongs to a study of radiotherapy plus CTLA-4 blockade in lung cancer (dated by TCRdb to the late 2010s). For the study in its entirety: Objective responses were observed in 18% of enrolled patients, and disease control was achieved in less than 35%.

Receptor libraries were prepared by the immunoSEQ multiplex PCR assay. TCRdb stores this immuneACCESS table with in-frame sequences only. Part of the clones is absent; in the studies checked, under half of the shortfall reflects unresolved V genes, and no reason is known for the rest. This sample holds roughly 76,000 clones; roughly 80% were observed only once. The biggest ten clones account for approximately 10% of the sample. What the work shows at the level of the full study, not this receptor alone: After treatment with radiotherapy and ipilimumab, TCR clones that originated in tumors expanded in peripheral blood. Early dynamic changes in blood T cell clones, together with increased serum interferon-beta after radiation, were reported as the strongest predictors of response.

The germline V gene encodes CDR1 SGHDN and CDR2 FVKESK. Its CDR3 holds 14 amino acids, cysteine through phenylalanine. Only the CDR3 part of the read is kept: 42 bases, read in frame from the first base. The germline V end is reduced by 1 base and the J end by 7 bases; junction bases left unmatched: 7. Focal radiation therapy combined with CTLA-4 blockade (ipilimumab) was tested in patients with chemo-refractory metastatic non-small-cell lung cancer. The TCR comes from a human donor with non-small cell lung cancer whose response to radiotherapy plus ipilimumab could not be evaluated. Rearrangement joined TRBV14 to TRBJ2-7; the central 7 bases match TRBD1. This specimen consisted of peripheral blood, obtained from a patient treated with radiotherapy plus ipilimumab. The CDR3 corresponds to CASSQVVQGDEQYF. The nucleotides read TGTGCCAGCAGCCAAGTTGTCCAGGGGGATGAGCAGTACTTC.